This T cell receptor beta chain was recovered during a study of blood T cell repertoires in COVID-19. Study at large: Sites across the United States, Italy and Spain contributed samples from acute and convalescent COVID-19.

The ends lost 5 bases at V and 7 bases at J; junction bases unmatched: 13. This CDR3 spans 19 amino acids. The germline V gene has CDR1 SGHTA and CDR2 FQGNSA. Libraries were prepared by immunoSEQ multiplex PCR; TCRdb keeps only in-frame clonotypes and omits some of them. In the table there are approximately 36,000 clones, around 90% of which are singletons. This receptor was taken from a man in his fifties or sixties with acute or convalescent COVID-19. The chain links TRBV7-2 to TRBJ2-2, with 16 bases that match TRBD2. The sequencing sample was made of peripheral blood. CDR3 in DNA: TGTGCCAGCAGCCGCTCACCGGGACTAGCGGGAGGGCTGGGCGGGGAGCTGTTTTTT. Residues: CASSRSPGLAGGLGGELFF.